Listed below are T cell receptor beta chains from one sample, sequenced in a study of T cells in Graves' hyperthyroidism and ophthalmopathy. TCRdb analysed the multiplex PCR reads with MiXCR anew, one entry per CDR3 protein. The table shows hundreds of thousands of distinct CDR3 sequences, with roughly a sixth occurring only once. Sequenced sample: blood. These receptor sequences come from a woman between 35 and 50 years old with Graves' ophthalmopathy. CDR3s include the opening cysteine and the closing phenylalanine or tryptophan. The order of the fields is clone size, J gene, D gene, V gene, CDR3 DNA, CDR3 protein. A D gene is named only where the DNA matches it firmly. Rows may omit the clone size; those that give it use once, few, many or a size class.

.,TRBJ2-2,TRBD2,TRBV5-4,TGTGCCAGCAGCTTGGGCTATCTAGCGGGGGGAACCGGGGAGCTGTTTTTT,CASSLGYLAGGTGELFF
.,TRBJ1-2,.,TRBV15,TGTGCCGCCAGCAGATCTTACGGTAGAGAGGATGGCTACACCTTC,CAASRSYGREDGYTF
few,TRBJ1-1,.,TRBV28,TGTGCCAGCAGTCCAACCGTCGGGGGCGCGGGCACTGAAGCTTTCTTT,CASSPTVGGAGTEAFF
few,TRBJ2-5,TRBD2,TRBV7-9,TGTGCCAGCAGCTTAGCTAGCGGGGGACGAGAGACCCAGTACTTC,CASSLASGGRETQYF
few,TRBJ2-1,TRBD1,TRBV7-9,TGTGCCAGCAGCCTAACAGGGGGCGCGGGCAATGAGCAGTTCTTC,CASSLTGGAGNEQFF
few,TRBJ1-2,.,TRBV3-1,TGTGCCAGCAGCCAAGGCGGGGAGGACAACGCGGGCTACACCTTC,CASSQGGEDNAGYTF
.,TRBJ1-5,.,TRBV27,TGTGCCAGCAGTCAAACAGGGAGTCGCAGTCAGCCCCAGCATTTT,CASSQTGSRSQPQHF
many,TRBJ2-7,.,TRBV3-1,TGTGCCAGCGGGGGGAACGGCGAGCAGTACTTC,CASGGNGEQYF
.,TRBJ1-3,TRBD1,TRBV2,TGTGCCAGCAGTTTTCAGACAGGGTCTGGAAACACCATATATTTT,CASSFQTGSGNTIYF
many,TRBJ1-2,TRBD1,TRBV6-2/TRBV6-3,TGTGCCAGCAGTTATCGGACAGGGTCTGGCTACACCTTC,CASSYRTGSGYTF
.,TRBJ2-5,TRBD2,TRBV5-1,TGCGCCAACAGCCTGGCGGGAGAGGTTGGTGGGACCCAGTACTTC,CANSLAGEVGGTQYF
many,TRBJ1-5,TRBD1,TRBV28,TGTGCCAGCAGTTCCCCTCGACAGGGGGGCAATCAGCCCCAGCATTTT,CASSSPRQGGNQPQHF
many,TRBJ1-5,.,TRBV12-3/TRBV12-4,TGTGCCAGCAGTTTATCGGCATCCTTGGGCGGTCAGCCCCAGCATTTT,CASSLSASLGGQPQHF
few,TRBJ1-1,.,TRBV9,TGTGCCAGCAGCATTGGACGGGACACTGATGCTTTCTTT,CASSIGRDTDAFF
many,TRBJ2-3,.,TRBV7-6,TGTGCCAGCAGCTACGACAGCACAGATACGCAGTATTTT,CASSYDSTDTQYF
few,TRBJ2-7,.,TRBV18,TGTGCCAGCTCCTCGACAGGGACTATCCACGAGCAGTACTTC,CASSSTGTIHEQYF
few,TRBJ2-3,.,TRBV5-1,TGCGCCAGCAGTATGTCTCCGGAGCTTGACAGAGTAAGCACAGATACGCAGTATTTT,CASSMSPELDRVSTDTQYF
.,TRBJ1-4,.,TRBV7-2,TGTGCCAGCAGTTTTAGTGGAGAGACCAACCGGCCTAATGAAAAACTGTTTTTT,CASSFSGETNRPNEKLFF
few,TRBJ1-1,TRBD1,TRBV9,TGTGCCAGCAGCGTAGGACAGGGGGCGAACACTGAAGCTTTCTTT,CASSVGQGANTEAFF
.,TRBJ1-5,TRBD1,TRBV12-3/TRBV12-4,TGTGCCAGCAGTTTAGGGACAGGTCATCAGCCCCAGCATTTT,CASSLGTGHQPQHF
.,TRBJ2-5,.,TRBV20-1,TGCAGTGCTAGTCAGGGGATCTACCAAGAGACCCAGTACTTC,CSASQGIYQETQYF
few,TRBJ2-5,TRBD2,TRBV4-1,TGCGCCAGCAGCCAAGATAGGCTAGCGGGGGAGACCCAGTACTTC,CASSQDRLAGETQYF
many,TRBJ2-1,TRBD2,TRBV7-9,TGTGCCAGCAGCCTCGGACTAGCGGAGCTCAATGAGCAGTTCTTC,CASSLGLAELNEQFF
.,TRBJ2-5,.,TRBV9,TGTGCCAGCAGCGCCTTGCCCGGTGAGACCCAGTACTTC,CASSALPGETQYF
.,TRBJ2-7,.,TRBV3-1,TGTGCCAGCAGCCATAGAACAGGAGACTCCTACGAGCAGTACTTC,CASSHRTGDSYEQYF
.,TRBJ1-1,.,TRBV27,TGTGCCAGCAGGGGGAGGGGGAACACTGAAGCTTTCTTT,CASRGRGNTEAFF
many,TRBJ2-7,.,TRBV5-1,TGCGCCAGCAGCCCCCTGGAGCAACCCTACGAGCAGTACTTC,CASSPLEQPYEQYF
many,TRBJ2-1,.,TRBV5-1,TGCGCCAGCAGCTTGGAGGTCGGACTTTACTCCTACAATGAGCAGTTCTTC,CASSLEVGLYSYNEQFF
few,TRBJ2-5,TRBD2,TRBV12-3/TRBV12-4,TGTGCCTCGGCGGGAGTGTCCCAAGAGACCCAGTACTTC,CASAGVSQETQYF
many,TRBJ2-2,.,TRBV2,TGTGCCAGCAGTTACGCGGGTGGGACCGGGGAGCTGTTTTTT,CASSYAGGTGELFF
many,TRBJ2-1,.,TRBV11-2,TGTGCCAGCAGCCGGGGCGAGGGGCAGTTCTTC,CASSRGEGQFF
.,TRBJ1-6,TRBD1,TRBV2,TGTGCCAGCATTCTAGGGGGGACAGGGTTAATATTGGATAATTCACCCCTCCACTTT,CASILGGTGLILDNSPLHF
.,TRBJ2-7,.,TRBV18,TGTGCCAGCTCACCAACGACAGAAGCCTACGAGCAGTACTTC,CASSPTTEAYEQYF
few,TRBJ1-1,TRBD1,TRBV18,TGTGCCAGCTCCCCCGAGGACAGGGCCCATACCGCTTTCTTT,CASSPEDRAHTAFF
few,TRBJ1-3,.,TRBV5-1,TGCGCCAGCAGCGTGACACCGATCTCTGGAAACACCATATATTTT,CASSVTPISGNTIYF
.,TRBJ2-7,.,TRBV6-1,TGTGCCAGCGGGGGGTTAGGGGGCCGCTCCTACAATGAGCAGTACTTC,CASGGLGGRSYNEQYF
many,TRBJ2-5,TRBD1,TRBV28,TGTGCCAGCAGTTTAACTCGGGGACAGGCGCAAGAGACCCAGTACTTC,CASSLTRGQAQETQYF
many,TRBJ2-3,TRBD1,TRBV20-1,TGCAGTGCGGTGACCCGGGACAGGGGGCTTACAGATACGCAGTATTTT,CSAVTRDRGLTDTQYF
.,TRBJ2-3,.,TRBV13,TGTGCCAGAGACTGGGGACTCCTGCTCACAGATACGCAGTATTTT,CARDWGLLLTDTQYF
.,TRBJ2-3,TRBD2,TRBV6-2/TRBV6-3,TGTGCCAGCAGAGACCCCAGCGGGGGGGCCAGGGATACGCAGTATTTT,CASRDPSGGARDTQYF
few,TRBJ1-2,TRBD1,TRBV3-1,TGTGCCAGCAGCCCTCAGGGGGCCCCTAACTATGGCTACACCTTC,CASSPQGAPNYGYTF
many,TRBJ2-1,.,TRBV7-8,TGTGCCAGCAGCTTAGCACTTTACAATGAGCAGTTCTTC,CASSLALYNEQFF
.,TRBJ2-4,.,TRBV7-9,TGTGCCAGCAGCTTAGACCCCGAACAGGGAGGGGTCTTTGCGGCCAAAAACATTCAGTACTTC,CASSLDPEQGGVFAAKNIQYF
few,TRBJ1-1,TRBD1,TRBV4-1,TGCGCCAGCAGCCAAGATTTCAGACAGGGAAGCACTGAAGCTTTCTTT,CASSQDFRQGSTEAFF